This T cell receptor (beta chain) was recorded in a study of CD8 T cell repertoires and HIV-1 epitope variants. Study details: A roughly 9-day culture received IL-2, IL-7 and IL-15 on days 3 and 7. An uncultured baseline aliquot held 1M T cells.

Deletions cut 0 bases from V and 6 bases from J, with 7 bases between. The CDR3 loop spans 13 amino acids. CDR1 SGHDT and CDR2 YYEEEE come from the germline V gene. Clones were read by immunoSEQ multiplex PCR, and TCRdb kept only the in-frame ones, dropping some. The data contain 4,700 or so clones, 67% of them singletons. With respect to this clone: The antigen remains unidentified.

This TCR was sampled from a male donor with HIV. The rearrangement links TRBV5-6 to TRBJ2-1; D uncertain. The sample was cultured CD8+ T cells derived from PBMCs. The CDR3 loop reads CASSLVQANEQFF. CDR3 sequence (DNA): TGTGCCAGCAGCTTGGTGCAGGCCAATGAGCAGTTCTTC.